This T cell receptor beta chain was identified during a study of blood T cells in healthy people across ages. Per germline, CDR1 SNHLY and CDR2 FYNNEI. V lost 11 bases to trimming and J lost 6 bases, with 18 bases between them. CDR3 length equals 13 residues. For the second PCR, which ran for 7 to 11 cycles, a sample-barcoded 5' primer and a J-beta primer mix were used. At least 3 million CDR3-containing paired-end reads were obtained per sample. In TCRdb, the 5' RACE reads were re-called with MiXCR into one record per CDR3 protein. The sample has over 950,000 distinct CDR3 sequences; 35% to 40% are singletons. Study-wide results and limits: Higher diversity and more naive CD4+ cells were features of long-lived donors, compared to aged donors. Estimated diversity across one million T cells was deemed an underestimate.

Only a few counts were recorded for this clonotype. What it recognizes is unknown. The chain is built from TRBV2 and TRBJ2-3, with a possible D match to TRBD1 (7 bases). The sequencing input was blood. The sequence came from a man aged 18 to 30 in good health. Here the CDR3 reads CAAPRGVVDTQYF. The CDR3, as DNA: TGTGCCGCCCCCAGGGGGGTTGTCGATACGCAGTATTTT.